This paragraph covers one TCR beta chain sequence. Its target is not known. TCRbeta library construction was performed incorporating unique molecular identifiers. TCRdb processed the PCR reads anew with MiXCR; each CDR3 protein has one entry. The repertoire includes about a million distinct CDR3 sequences, about 29% of them detected once, and roughly 31% sits in the top ten. The data belong to a study of T-cell reconstitution after alpha-beta-depleted transplantation in children. General observations from the study: There were some patients whose high TCRbeta diversity at day 60 came from surviving recipient T cells and thymic progenitors. The authors attributed T-cell counts and diversity one year after transplant mostly to newly produced T cells. Reports say that about two months after transplant, the alpha-beta T cells came out of several hundred graft clones that had expanded.

There are 16 residues in the CDR3. The germline gives CDR1 ENHRY, CDR2 SYGVKD. The germline V and J ends were trimmed by 0 bases and 3 bases, with 11 bases remaining between them. V is TRBV10-3 and J is TRBJ2-2; D possibly corresponds to TRBD2 (6 bases). The material was PBMCs, mostly from graft donor cells, obtained 360 days after TCRalphabeta/CD19-depleted stem cell transplant. This TCR derives from a boy under two years old who had a stem cell transplant for SCID, so the T cells may come from the graft donor. This chain's CDR3 is CAISESGGDDTGELFF. The DNA of the CDR3 is TGTGCCATCAGTGAGTCGGGGGGTGACGACACCGGGGAGCTGTTTTTT.